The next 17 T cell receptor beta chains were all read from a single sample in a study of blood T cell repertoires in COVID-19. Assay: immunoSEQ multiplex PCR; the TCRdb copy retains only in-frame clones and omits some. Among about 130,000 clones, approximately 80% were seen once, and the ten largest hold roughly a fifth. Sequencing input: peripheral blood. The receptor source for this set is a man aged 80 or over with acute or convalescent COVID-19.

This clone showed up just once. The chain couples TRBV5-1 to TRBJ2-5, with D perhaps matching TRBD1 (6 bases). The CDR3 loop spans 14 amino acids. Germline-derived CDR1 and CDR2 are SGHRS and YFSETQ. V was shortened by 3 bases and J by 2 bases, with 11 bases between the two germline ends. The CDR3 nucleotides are TGCGCCAGCAGCTACCTAGGGGGTCAAGAGACCCAGTACTTC. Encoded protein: CASSYLGGQETQYF.

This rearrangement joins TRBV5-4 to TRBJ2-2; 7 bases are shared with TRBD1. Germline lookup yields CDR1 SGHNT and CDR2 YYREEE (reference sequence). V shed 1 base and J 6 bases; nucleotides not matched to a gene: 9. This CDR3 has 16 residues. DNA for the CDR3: TGTGCCAGCAGCTTGTTTAGGGGGCTCCAACCCGGGGAGCTGTTTTTT. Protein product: CASSLFRGLQPGELFF. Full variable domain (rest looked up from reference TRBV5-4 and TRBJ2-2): ETGVTQSPTHLIKTRGQQVTLRCSSQSGHNTVSWYQQALGQGPQFIFQYYREEENGRGNFPPRFSGLQFPNYSSELNVNALELDDSALYLCASSLFRGLQPGELFFGEGSRLTVL.

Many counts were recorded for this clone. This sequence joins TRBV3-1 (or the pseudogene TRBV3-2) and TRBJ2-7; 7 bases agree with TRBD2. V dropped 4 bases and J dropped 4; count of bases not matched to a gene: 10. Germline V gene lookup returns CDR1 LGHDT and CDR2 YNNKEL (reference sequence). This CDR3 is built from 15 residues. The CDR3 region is CASSPRWGGRYEQYF. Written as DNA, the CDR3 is TGTGCCAGCAGCCCTAGGTGGGGGGGTAGGTACGAGCAGTACTTC.

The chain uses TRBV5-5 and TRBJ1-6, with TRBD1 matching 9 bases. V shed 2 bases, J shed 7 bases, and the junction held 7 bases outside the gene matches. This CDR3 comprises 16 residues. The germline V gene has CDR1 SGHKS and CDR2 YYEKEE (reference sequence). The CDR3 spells CASSLVLGQGNSPLHF. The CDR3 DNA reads TGTGCCAGCAGCTTAGTCCTAGGACAGGGGAATTCACCCCTCCACTTT.

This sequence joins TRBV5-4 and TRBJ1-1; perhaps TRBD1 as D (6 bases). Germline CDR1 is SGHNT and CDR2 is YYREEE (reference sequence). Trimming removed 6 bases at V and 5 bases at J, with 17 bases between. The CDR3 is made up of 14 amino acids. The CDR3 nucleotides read TGTGCCAGCACCCCGTATTACAGGGATACTGAAGCTTTCTTT. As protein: CASTPYYRDTEAFF.

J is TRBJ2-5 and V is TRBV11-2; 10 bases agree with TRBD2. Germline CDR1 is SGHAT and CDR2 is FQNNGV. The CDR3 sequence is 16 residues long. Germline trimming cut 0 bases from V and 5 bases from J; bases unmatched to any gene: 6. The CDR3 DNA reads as TGTGCCAGCAGCTTAGACCAGCGGGGGGGCCGGGAGACCCAGTACTTC. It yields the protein CASSLDQRGGRETQYF. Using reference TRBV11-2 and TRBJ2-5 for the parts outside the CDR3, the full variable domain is EAGVAQSPRYKIIEKRQSVAFWCNPISGHATLYWYQQILGQGPKLLIQFQNNGVVDDSQLPKDRFSAERLKGVDSTLKIQPAKLEDSAVYLCASSLDQRGGRETQYFGPGTRLLVL.

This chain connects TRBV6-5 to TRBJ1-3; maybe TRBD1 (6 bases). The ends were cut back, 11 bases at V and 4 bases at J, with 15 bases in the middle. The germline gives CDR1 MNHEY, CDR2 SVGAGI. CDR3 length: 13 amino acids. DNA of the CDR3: TGTGCCGCCAACAGGGTCGGAGGAAACACCATATATTTT. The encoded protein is CAANRVGGNTIYF.

The CDR3 here is CASGLAYPNSTQYF. The CDR3 DNA sequence: TGTGCTAGTGGTTTGGCCTACCCGAATTCGACCCAGTACTTC. This chain uses TRBV12-5 with TRBJ2-5; unclear D gene. The V gene lost 1 base and the J gene lost 7 bases, with 13 bases spanning the gap. Germline CDR1 is LGHNT and CDR2 is FRNRAP. This CDR3 region has 14 residues.

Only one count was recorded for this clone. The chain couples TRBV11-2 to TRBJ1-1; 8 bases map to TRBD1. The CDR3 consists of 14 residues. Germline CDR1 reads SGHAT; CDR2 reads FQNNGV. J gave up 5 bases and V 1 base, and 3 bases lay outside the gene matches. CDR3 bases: TGTGCCAGCAGCTTAGGTCAGGGGGCGACTGAAGCTTTCTTT. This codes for CASSLGQGATEAFF.

The chain's CDR3 is CASSFRGGRETQYF. In nucleotides, the CDR3 is TGTGCCAGCAGCTTCCGGGGGGGAAGGGAGACCCAGTACTTC. The chain combines TRBV7-8 with TRBJ2-5; 8 nucleotides align to TRBD2. In germline, CDR1 is SGHVS, CDR2 FQNEAQ. The CDR3 length is 14 residues. V lost 3 bases to trimming and J lost 5 bases; unmatched junction nucleotides: 5. Full variable domain (missing parts from reference TRBV7-8 and TRBJ2-5): GAGVSQSPRYKVAKRGQDVALRCDPISGHVSLFWYQQALGQGPEFLTYFQNEAQLDKSGLPSDRFFAERPEGSVSTLKIQRTQQEDSAVYLCASSFRGGRETQYFGPGTRLLVL.

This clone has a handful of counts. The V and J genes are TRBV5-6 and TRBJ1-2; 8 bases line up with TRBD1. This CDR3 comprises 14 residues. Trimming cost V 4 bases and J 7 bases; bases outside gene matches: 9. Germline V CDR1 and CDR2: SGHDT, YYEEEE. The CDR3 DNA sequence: TGTGCCAGCAGCACCGGACAGGGAGGGCTTGGCTACACCTTC. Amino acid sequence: CASSTGQGGLGYTF.

CDR3 region: CASSVDIAGGRETQYF. As DNA, the CDR3 is TGTGCCAGCAGCGTAGATATAGCGGGGGGGCGGGAGACCCAGTACTTC. This sequence joins TRBV9 and TRBJ2-5; 11 bases are a match to TRBD2. V was clipped by 0 bases and J by 5 bases; unmatched bases: 6. Germline CDR1 reads SGDLS; CDR2 reads YYNGEE. CDR3 size: 16 residues.

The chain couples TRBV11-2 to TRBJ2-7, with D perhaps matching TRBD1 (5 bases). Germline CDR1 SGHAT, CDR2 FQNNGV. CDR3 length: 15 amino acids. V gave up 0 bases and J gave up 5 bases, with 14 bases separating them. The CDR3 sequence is CASSLDAQVYNEQYF. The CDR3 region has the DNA TGTGCCAGCAGCTTAGACGCACAGGTATACAACGAGCAGTACTTC.

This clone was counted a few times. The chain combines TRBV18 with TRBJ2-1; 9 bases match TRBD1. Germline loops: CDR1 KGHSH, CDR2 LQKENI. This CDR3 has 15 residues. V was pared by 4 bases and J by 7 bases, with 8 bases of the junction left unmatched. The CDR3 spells CASSLTPGQGNEQFF. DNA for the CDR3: TGTGCCAGCTCACTTACTCCGGGACAGGGTAATGAGCAGTTCTTC.

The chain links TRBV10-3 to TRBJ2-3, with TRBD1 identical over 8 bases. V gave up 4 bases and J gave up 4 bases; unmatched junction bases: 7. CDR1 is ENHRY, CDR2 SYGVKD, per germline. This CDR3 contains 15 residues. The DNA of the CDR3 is TGTGCCATCAGTGGTAGACAGGGGCGGCCAGATACGCAGTATTTT. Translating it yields CAISGRQGRPDTQYF.

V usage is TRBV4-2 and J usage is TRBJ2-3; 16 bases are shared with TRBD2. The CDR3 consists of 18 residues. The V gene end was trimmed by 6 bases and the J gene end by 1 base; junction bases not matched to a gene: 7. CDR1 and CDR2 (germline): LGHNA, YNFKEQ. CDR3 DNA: TGTGCCAGCAGTGCGGGACTAGCGGGGGGGCGGGGCACAGATACGCAGTATTTT. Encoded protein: CASSAGLAGGRGTDTQYF.

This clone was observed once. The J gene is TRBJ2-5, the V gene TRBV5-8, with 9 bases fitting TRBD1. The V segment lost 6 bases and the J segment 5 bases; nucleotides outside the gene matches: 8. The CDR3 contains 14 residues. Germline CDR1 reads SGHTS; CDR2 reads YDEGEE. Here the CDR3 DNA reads TGTGCCAGCAACTACAGGGGGCTTGGGGAGACCCAGTACTTC. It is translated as CASNYRGLGETQYF.